This T cell receptor beta chain was documented in a study of cytomegalovirus exposure and HLA in healthy donors. Notes on the study in general: Sequencing likely produced, as an artifact, a cluster of highly shared sequence variants. Researchers counted approximately 160 TCR beta chains as cytomegalovirus-associated.

A note on this clone: As yet, its antigen is unknown.

From germline, CDR1 is LNHDA and CDR2 SQIVND (reference sequence). The germline V and J ends were trimmed by 4 bases and 0 bases, with 12 bases remaining between them. This CDR3 comprises 16 residues. The PCR was carried out with 60 Vbeta primers and 13 Jbeta primers. TCRdb's table, derived via immunoSEQ multiplex PCR, lists solely in-frame clones and lacks some. Of 75,000 to 100,000 clones in the sample, around 81% are singletons; the top ten hold 0.5% to 0.65%. The sample consisted of PBMCs. V is TRBV19 and J is TRBJ2-2; D is possibly TRBD2 (7 bases). The sequence was collected from a man aged 25 to 45 in good health and CMV-seronegative. CDR3 nucleotides: TGTGCCAGTAGTAGGGGCGGGGGCTCGAACACCGGGGAGCTGTTTTTT. Translating gives CASSRGGGSNTGELFF. Full variable domain (missing parts from reference TRBV19 and TRBJ2-2): DGGITQSPKYLFRKEGQNVTLSCEQNLNHDAMYWYRQDPGQGLRLIYYSQIVNDFQKGDIAEGYSVSREKKESFPLTVTSAQKNPTAFYLCASSRGGGSNTGELFFGEGSRLTVL.